These 10 T cell receptor beta chains came from one sample sequenced in a study of beta chain features in type 1 diabetes. As every portion of the isolated RNA was reverse transcribed, the sequencing read expressed TCRB transcripts. The method was immunoSEQ multiplex PCR; TCRdb's version includes in-frame clones alone and lacks a portion of them. The sample includes about 150,000 clones, about 8.5% of them seen just once. The sequenced sample was central memory CD4+ T cells from blood. These receptors originate from a man younger than 35 in good health.

This sequence joins TRBV7-2 and TRBJ2-7, with TRBD2 matching 10 bases. CDR1 and CDR2 (germline): SGHTA, FQGNSA. This CDR3 comprises 15 residues. Trimming cost V 6 bases and J 0 bases; bases outside gene matches: 5. The CDR3 spells CASRGLAGGSYEQYF. DNA for the CDR3: TGTGCCAGCAGGGGATTAGCGGGGGGCTCCTACGAGCAGTACTTC.

The V and J genes are TRBV14 and TRBJ1-4; D is unresolved. The germline gives CDR1 SGHDN, CDR2 FVKESK. This CDR3 spans 14 amino acids. The ends were cut back, 4 bases at V and 6 bases at J, with 12 bases in the middle. The CDR3 DNA is TGTGCCAGCAGCCCGGGCCTCGGGGATGAAAAACTGTTTTTT. Protein: CASSPGLGDEKLFF.

The genes are TRBV9 and TRBJ2-1; TRBD2 might be the D (7 bases). Germline-derived CDR1 and CDR2 are SGDLS and YYNGEE. The CDR3 extends over 15 amino acids. Trimming shortened V by 1 base and J by 8 bases, and 16 bases separated the two germline ends. The CDR3 DNA is TGTGCCAGCAGCGTAAGGGGGGAGGGCCGGGATGAGCAGTTCTTC. It specifies CASSVRGEGRDEQFF.

The rearrangement uses TRBV5-4 and TRBJ2-1; no firm D call. Trimming cost V 4 bases and J 4 bases, with 18 bases left between them. The CDR3 is 16 residues long. Per the germline V gene, CDR1 is SGHNT and CDR2 is YYREEE (reference sequence). The chain's CDR3 is CASSKQVLSLYNEQFF. In DNA, the CDR3 is TGTGCCAGCAGCAAACAAGTTCTGTCCCTTTACAATGAGCAGTTCTTC.

Only a few counts were recorded for this clone. The chain is built from TRBV5-5 and TRBJ1-1; D remains ambiguous. V lost 0 bases, J lost 0 bases, and 6 bases lay in between. This CDR3 has 14 residues. CDR1 SGHKS and CDR2 YYEKEE come from the germline V gene (reference sequence). The CDR3 coding sequence is TGTGCCAGCAGCTTGGCTATGGTGAACACTGAAGCTTTCTTT. It is translated as CASSLAMVNTEAFF.

This clone was observed a handful of times. The chain joins TRBV5-8 to TRBJ1-5; 8 nucleotides align to TRBD1. Germline CDR1 and CDR2: SGHTS and YDEGEE. CDR3 length: 17 residues. Trimming removed 2 bases from V and 4 bases from J; junction bases left unmatched: 11. DNA for the CDR3: TGTGCCAGCAGCTTACGGACAGGGTGGATTATAAATCAGCCCCAGCATTTT. Protein product: CASSLRTGWIINQPQHF.

This clone was detected only a few times. This chain joins TRBV14 and TRBJ1-5; D gene uncertain. Trimming removed 8 bases at V and 3 bases at J, with 14 bases between. The CDR3 is 14 amino acids. Germline-derived CDR1 and CDR2 are SGHDN and FVKESK. The CDR3 DNA reads as TGTGCCAGCTCCCTTGGGCACCCCAATCAGCCCCAGCATTTT. Translating it yields CASSLGHPNQPQHF.

Only a few counts were recorded for this clone. CDR3 residues: CASSLDWGQVNEQYF. CDR3 bases: TGTGCCAGCAGCTTGGATTGGGGACAGGTGAACGAGCAGTACTTC. V gene TRBV5-5 combines with J gene TRBJ2-7, with 8 bases lining up with TRBD1. Per germline, CDR1 SGHKS and CDR2 YYEKEE (reference sequence). The CDR3 has 15 amino acids. Germline trimming cut 0 bases from V and 5 bases from J; bases unmatched to any gene: 7.

This clone occurred many times. This chain links TRBV7-3 with TRBJ2-1; D remains ambiguous. Germline-derived CDR1 and CDR2 are SGHTA and FQGTGA. V lost 3 bases and J 4 bases, leaving 7 bases between the germline ends. The CDR3 consists of 13 residues. CDR3 coding DNA: TGTGCCAGCAGCTTGGGCAGATACAATGAGCAGTTCTTC. Its protein product is CASSLGRYNEQFF.

V is TRBV9 and J is TRBJ2-2; TRBD1 matches at 7 bases. Germline V CDR1 and CDR2: SGDLS, YYNGEE. The ends lost 2 bases at V and 4 bases at J; junction bases unmatched: 2. The CDR3 covers 14 residues. CDR3 sequence: CASSVGQVTGELFF. CDR3 nucleotides: TGTGCCAGCAGCGTTGGACAGGTCACCGGGGAGCTGTTTTTT.